The sample holds a few counts of the clone carrying this T cell receptor beta chain. The antigen remains unidentified. The data derive from a study of T cell repertoires in cytomegalovirus infection. Study details: Public TCR beta signatures marked donors with CMV infection and the matching HLA. General study results and limits: Ex vivo, HLA-C-restricted CMV-specific TCR beta clonotypes prevailed over the rest of the response. Individuals carrying CMV plus the relevant HLA were identified by cumulative frequency of public TCR beta families.

MiXCR, run by TCRdb on the reads, gives a single entry per CDR3 protein. The data hold about 360,000 distinct CDR3 sequences, with about a sixth observed a single time. The origin of this receptor is a human donor in good health (CMV status not recorded). Some clones in this sample may be carry-over from other donors' samples. Input material: PBMCs.

CDR3: CASHDSNTEAFF. The CDR3 region has the DNA TGTGCCAGCCACGACAGCAACACTGAAGCTTTCTTT. J is TRBJ1-1 and V is TRBV27, with D possibly matching TRBD1 (5 bases). This CDR3 region has 12 residues. Trimming took off 8 bases at V and 2 bases at J, with 9 bases between the two ends. The germline V gene has CDR1 MNHEY and CDR2 SMNVEV (reference sequence).